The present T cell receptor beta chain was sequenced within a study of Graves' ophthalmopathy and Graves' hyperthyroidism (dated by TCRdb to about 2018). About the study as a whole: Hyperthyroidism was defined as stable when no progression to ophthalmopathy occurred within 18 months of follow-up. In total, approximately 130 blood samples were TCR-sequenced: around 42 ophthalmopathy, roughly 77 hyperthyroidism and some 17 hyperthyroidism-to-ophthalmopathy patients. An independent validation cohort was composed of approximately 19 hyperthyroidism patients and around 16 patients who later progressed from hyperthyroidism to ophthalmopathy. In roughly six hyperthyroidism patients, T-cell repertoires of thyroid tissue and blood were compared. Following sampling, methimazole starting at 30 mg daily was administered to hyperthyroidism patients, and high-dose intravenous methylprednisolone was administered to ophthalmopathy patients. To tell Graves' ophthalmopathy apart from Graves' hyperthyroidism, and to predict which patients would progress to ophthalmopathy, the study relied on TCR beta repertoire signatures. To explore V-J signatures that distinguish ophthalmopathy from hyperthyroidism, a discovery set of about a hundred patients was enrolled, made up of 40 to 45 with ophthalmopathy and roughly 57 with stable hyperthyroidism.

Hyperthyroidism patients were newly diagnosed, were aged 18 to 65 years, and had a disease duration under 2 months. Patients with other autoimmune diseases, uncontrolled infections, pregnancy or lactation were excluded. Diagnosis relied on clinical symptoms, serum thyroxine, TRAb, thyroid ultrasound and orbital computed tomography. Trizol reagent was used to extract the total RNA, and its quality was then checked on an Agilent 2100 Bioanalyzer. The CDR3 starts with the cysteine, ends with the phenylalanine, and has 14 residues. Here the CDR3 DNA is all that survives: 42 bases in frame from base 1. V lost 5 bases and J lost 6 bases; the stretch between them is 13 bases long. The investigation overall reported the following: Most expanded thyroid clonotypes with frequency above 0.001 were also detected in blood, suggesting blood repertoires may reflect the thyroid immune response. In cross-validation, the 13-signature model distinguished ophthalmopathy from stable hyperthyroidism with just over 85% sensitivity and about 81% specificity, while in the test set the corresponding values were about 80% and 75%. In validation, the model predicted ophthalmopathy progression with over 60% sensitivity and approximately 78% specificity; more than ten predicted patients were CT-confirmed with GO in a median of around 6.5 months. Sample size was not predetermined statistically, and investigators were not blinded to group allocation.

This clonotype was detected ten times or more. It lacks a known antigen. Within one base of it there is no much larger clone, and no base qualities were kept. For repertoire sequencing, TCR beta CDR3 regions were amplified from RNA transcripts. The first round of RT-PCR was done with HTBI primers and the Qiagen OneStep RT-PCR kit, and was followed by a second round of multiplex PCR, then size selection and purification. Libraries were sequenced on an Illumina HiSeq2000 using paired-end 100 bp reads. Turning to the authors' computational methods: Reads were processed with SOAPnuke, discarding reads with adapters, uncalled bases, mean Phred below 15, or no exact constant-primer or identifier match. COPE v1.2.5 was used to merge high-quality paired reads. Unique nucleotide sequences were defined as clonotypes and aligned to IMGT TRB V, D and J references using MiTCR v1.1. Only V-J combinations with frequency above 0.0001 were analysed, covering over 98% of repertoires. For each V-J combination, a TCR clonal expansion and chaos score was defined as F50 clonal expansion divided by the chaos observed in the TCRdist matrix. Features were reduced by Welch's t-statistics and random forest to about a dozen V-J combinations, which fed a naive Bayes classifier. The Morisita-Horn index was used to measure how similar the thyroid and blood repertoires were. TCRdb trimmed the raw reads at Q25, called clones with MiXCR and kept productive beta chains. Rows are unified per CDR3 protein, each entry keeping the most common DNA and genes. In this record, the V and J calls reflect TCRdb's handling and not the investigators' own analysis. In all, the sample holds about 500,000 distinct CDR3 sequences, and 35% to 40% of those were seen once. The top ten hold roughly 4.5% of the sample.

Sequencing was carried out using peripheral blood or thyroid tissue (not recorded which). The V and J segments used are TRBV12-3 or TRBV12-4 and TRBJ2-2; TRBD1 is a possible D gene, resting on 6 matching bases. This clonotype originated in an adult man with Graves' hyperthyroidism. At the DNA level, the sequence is TGTGCCAGCAGTGTCACTACAGGGTCCGGGGAGCTGTTTTTT. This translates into CASSVTTGSGELFF.